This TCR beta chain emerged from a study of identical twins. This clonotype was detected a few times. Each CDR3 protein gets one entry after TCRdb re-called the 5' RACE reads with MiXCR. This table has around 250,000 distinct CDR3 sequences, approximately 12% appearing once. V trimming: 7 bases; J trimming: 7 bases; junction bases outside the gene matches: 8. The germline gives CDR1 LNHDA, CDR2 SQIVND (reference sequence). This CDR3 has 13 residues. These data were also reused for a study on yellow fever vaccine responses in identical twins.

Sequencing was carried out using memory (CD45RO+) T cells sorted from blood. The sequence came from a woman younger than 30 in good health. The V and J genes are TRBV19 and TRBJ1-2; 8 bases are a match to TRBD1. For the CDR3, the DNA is TGTGCCAGTACTCCCAGGGGGCAAGGTGGCTACACCTTC. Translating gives CASTPRGQGGYTF.